This T cell receptor beta chain emerged from a study of T cell repertoires in cytomegalovirus infection. Across the study: CMV epitopes in the study were HLA-C-restricted (recently identified) and HLA-B-restricted (well studied). Indicated by public TCR beta signatures were CMV infection and matching HLA type.

V gave up 4 bases and J gave up 0 bases, with 8 bases separating them. Germline V gives CDR1 SGHDT, CDR2 YYEEEE. The CDR3 loop spans 14 amino acids. As to this clonotype: Its cognate antigen is unknown.

TCRdb reanalysed the reads using MiXCR and keeps one entry per CDR3 protein. The table shows 150,000 or so distinct CDR3 sequences, with more than 25% occurring only once. Study results and caveats: Ex vivo, HLA-C-restricted CMV-specific TCR beta clonotypes prevailed over the rest of the response.

The sample in question was CD8+ T cells from cultured PBMCs, obtained from culture after CMV antigen stimulation. The rearrangement joins TRBV5-6 to TRBJ1-5; D not resolved. The clonotype originates from a human donor in good health (CMV status not recorded). Some clones in this sample may be carry-over from other donors' samples. DNA for the CDR3: TGTGCCAGCAGCCTGGCTAATAGCAATCAGCCCCAGCATTTT. This sequence encodes CASSLANSNQPQHF.